Reported below is one TCR beta chain. The CDR3 end shows no conserved phenylalanine or tryptophan, and so a read error is likely. This sample is drawn from a study of T-cell reconstitution after alpha-beta-depleted transplantation in children. This sample's TCRbeta library carried unique molecular identifier barcodes. TCRdb analysed the PCR reads with MiXCR anew, one entry per CDR3 protein. The repertoire consists of fewer than 700,000 distinct CDR3 sequences, with 13% occurring once and the leading ten covering around 2%. V trimming: 6 bases; J trimming: 2 bases; junction bases outside the gene matches: 13. CDR1 and CDR2 from the germline V gene are DFQATT and SNEGSKA (reference sequence). This CDR3 has 15 amino acids.

This receptor was obtained from a male patient aged 10 to 17 who had a stem cell transplant for acute myeloid leukemia, so the T cells may come from the graft donor. The gene calls are TRBV20-1 and TRBJ2-7; the match to TRBD1 covers 7 bases. Here the sequenced sample was PBMCs, mostly from graft donor cells, taken 360 days after TCRalphabeta/CD19-depleted stem cell transplant. The CDR3 reads CSALSPRDSTYEQYI. The CDR3 DNA reads as TGCAGTGCCCTGAGCCCCCGGGACAGCACCTACGAGCAGTACATC.